The 15 T cell receptor beta chains in this list originate from one sample, sequenced in a study of monozygotic twins with inflammatory bowel disease. TCRdb re-called the 5' RACE reads and shows each CDR3 protein once, DNA omitted. The sample has about 420,000 distinct CDR3 sequences. The sequenced sample was blood. The source is a human donor with ulcerative colitis or Crohn's disease, or a healthy co-twin of an affected twin (not recorded which).

The chain uses TRBV19 and TRBJ2-1; TCRdb reports TRBD1, a call that lacks DNA to check it against. Germline CDR1 and CDR2: LNHDA and SQIVND (reference sequence). The length of the CDR3 is 12 residues. CDR3 loop: CASSGTGFEQFF.

The genes are TRBV4-1 and TRBJ2-2; with no DNA, the TCRdb D assignment of TRBD1 cannot be verified. The germline gives CDR1 MGHRA, CDR2 YSYEKL. This CDR3 is built from 15 residues. CDR3 in amino acids: CASSQLQGAAGELFF.

The V call is TRBV18, the J call TRBJ1-5; the TCRdb call, TRBD1, lacks DNA for checking. There are 15 residues in the CDR3. Per the germline V gene, CDR1 is KGHSH and CDR2 is LQKENI. CDR3 sequence: CASAPGTGVAQPQHF. The full variable domain, in which reference TRBV18 and TRBJ1-5 provide the parts outside the CDR3, is NAGVMQNPRHLVRRRGQEARLRCSPMKGHSHVYWYRQLPEEGLKFMVYLQKENIIDESGMPKERFSAEFPKEGPSILRIQQVVRGDSAAYFCASAPGTGVAQPQHFGDGTRLSIL.

The rearrangement uses TRBV20-1 and TRBJ2-1; the TCRdb D gene call, TRBD2, has no DNA to confirm it. The CDR3 runs to 14 residues. Germline-derived CDR1 and CDR2 are DFQATT and SNEGSKA (reference sequence). CDR3: CSAMAGVAPNEQFF.

The V and J genes are TRBV19 and TRBJ1-3; with no DNA, the TCRdb D assignment of TRBD1 cannot be verified. The V gene's germline CDR1 is LNHDA and CDR2 SQIVND (reference sequence). This CDR3 is 18 amino acids long. The CDR3 loop is CASSSLQRTGLSGNTIYF.

This sequence joins TRBV11-2 and TRBJ2-3; TCRdb reports TRBD2, a call that lacks DNA to check it against. Per the germline V gene, CDR1 is SGHAT and CDR2 is FQNNGV. This CDR3 comprises 15 residues. The CDR3 protein is CASSLDQRGSDTQYF.

The gene calls are TRBV7-2 and TRBJ2-5; TCRdb indicates TRBD2, and absent DNA this call remains unverified. The CDR3 is 17 residues long. Germline CDR1 reads SGHTA; CDR2 reads FQGNSA. The CDR3 protein is CASSKQPTSGGAETQYF.

This rearrangement joins TRBV19 to TRBJ1-1; TCRdb calls TRBD1, which cannot be checked without DNA. Germline V gene sequence: CDR1 LNHDA, CDR2 SQIVND (reference sequence). The CDR3 loop spans 15 amino acids. CDR3 residues: CASHRGVGIITEAFF.

This chain joins TRBV30 and TRBJ2-7; checking the TCRdb D call of TRBD1 is not possible without DNA. CDR3 length equals 14 residues. The V gene's germline CDR1 is GTSNPN and CDR2 SVGIG (reference sequence). CDR3 region: CAWSVSPPTYEQYF.

V gene TRBV6-2 or TRBV6-3 combines with J gene TRBJ2-1; TCRdb lists TRBD2, though no DNA is available to test this call. The CDR3 extends over 19 amino acids. CDR1 MNHEY and CDR2 SVGEGT come from the germline V gene. CDR3: CASSSILSASGKVLYEQFF.

The J gene is TRBJ2-7, the V gene TRBV24-1; the TCRdb call, TRBD1, lacks DNA for checking. The germline V gene encodes CDR1 KGHDR and CDR2 SFDVKD. CDR3 length: 13 residues. This CDR3 is CATSAPSPYEQYF.

The rearrangement links TRBV28 to TRBJ2-1; TCRdb gives TRBD1 as the D gene, but with no DNA this cannot be confirmed. Germline V gene sequence: CDR1 MDHEN, CDR2 SYDVKM. The CDR3 loop spans 17 amino acids. CDR3 sequence: CASSSSLQVAISNEQFF.

V usage is TRBV5-5 and J usage is TRBJ1-5. The CDR3 extends over 15 amino acids. Germline CDR1 and CDR2: SGHKS and YYEKEE (reference sequence). The CDR3 loop reads CASSGRSGGNQPQHF.

The CDR3 region is CASSSQASALIYNEQFF. The gene calls are TRBV14 and TRBJ2-1; no DNA is available, so the TRBD1 call from TCRdb remains unchecked. The CDR3 is made up of 17 amino acids. Germline V gives CDR1 SGHDN, CDR2 FVKESK.

This rearrangement joins TRBV7-9 to TRBJ1-2. CDR1 is SEHNR, CDR2 FQNEAQ, per germline (reference sequence). The CDR3 runs to 15 residues. CDR3 in amino acids: CASSLVSGRVGGYTF. Together with reference TRBV7-9 and TRBJ1-2, the CDR3 gives the full variable domain: DTGVSQNPRHKITKRGQNVTFRCDPISEHNRLYWYRQTLGQGPEFLTYFQNEAQLEKSRLLSDRFSAERPKGSFSTLEIQRTEQGDSAMYLCASSLVSGRVGGYTFGSGTRLTVV.